This TCR beta chain was recorded in a study of cytotoxic CD8 clonotypes in ibrutinib-treated CLL. The CDR3 is 15 residues long. Germline CDR1 and CDR2: SEHNR and FQNEAQ (reference sequence). V gave up 5 bases and J gave up 5 bases; unmatched junction bases: 8. General study results and limits: Clonality was elevated at ibrutinib response and had returned toward baseline at progression.

The intended depth for sequencing was 1 in 200,000 to 1 in 1 million T cells. The table came from immunoSEQ multiplex PCR; TCRdb's copy has only in-frame clones and leaves some out. The sample has nearly 15,000 clones; approximately 60% are singletons. Points on this clone: What it recognizes is unknown.

The receptor was derived from a human donor with chronic lymphocytic leukemia. V usage is TRBV7-9 and J usage is TRBJ2-5, with TRBD1 identical over 10 bases. Here the sequenced sample was PBMCs, taken before ibrutinib treatment. CDR3 region: CASSVGQGTGETQYF. Here the CDR3 DNA reads TGTGCCAGCAGCGTGGGACAGGGGACTGGGGAGACCCAGTACTTC. Full variable domain (missing parts from reference TRBV7-9 and TRBJ2-5): DTGVSQNPRHKITKRGQNVTFRCDPISEHNRLYWYRQTLGQGPEFLTYFQNEAQLEKSRLLSDRFSAERPKGSFSTLEIQRTEQGDSAMYLCASSVGQGTGETQYFGPGTRLLVL.